These T cell receptor beta chains were read from a single sample in a study of cytomegalovirus exposure and HLA in healthy donors. TCRdb's copy holds only in-frame clones and misses some; the assay was immunoSEQ multiplex PCR. There are roughly 120,000 clones in the sample; around 75% occur only once, and approximately 0.9% lies in the top ten. Sequenced sample: PBMCs. The receptors were gathered from a woman aged 25 to 39 in good health and CMV-seronegative. Both conserved end residues are part of each CDR3. Fields, in order: clone size, V gene, CDR3 length, D gene, J gene, CDR3 protein. The D gene is left open where the match is weak. Size is stated for part of the rows, as once, few or many counts, or as a class when the clone is expanded.

clone size: .
V gene: TRBV6-1
CDR3 length: 14
D gene: .
J gene: TRBJ2-3
CDR3 protein: CASSEGHVLSTQYF

clone size: .
V gene: TRBV10-3
CDR3 length: 15
D gene: .
J gene: TRBJ1-1
CDR3 protein: CAISEGSGGFTEAFF

clone size: .
V gene: TRBV6-1
CDR3 length: 13
D gene: .
J gene: TRBJ1-2
CDR3 protein: CASIALSNYGYTF

clone size: .
V gene: TRBV19
CDR3 length: 14
D gene: .
J gene: TRBJ1-1
CDR3 protein: CASSIRSSGTEAFF

clone size: .
V gene: TRBV27
CDR3 length: 15
D gene: TRBD2
J gene: TRBJ2-3
CDR3 protein: CASRDVSGGKDTQYF

clone size: .
V gene: TRBV7-7
CDR3 length: 14
D gene: .
J gene: TRBJ2-5
CDR3 protein: CASSLILGEETQYF

clone size: few
V gene: TRBV6-1
CDR3 length: 14
D gene: TRBD2
J gene: TRBJ2-7
CDR3 protein: CASSLQRGSNEQYF

clone size: .
V gene: TRBV6-1
CDR3 length: 15
D gene: .
J gene: TRBJ1-4
CDR3 protein: CASSEGWQGNEKLFF

clone size: .
V gene: TRBV6-5
CDR3 length: 14
D gene: TRBD1
J gene: TRBJ2-7
CDR3 protein: CASSYGQGAYEQYF

clone size: .
V gene: TRBV19
CDR3 length: 13
D gene: TRBD1
J gene: TRBJ1-5
CDR3 protein: CASGGTGYQPQHF

clone size: few
V gene: TRBV4-1
CDR3 length: 13
D gene: .
J gene: TRBJ1-5
CDR3 protein: CASSQDNNQPQHF

clone size: .
V gene: TRBV27
CDR3 length: 13
D gene: .
J gene: TRBJ1-1
CDR3 protein: CASSWRLNTEAFF

clone size: once
V gene: TRBV19
CDR3 length: 15
D gene: TRBD1
J gene: TRBJ1-1
CDR3 protein: CASSTTGGSPRDAFF

clone size: .
V gene: TRBV19
CDR3 length: 14
D gene: .
J gene: TRBJ1-3
CDR3 protein: CASSIVGAGNTIYF

clone size: .
V gene: TRBV27
CDR3 length: 15
D gene: .
J gene: TRBJ1-1
CDR3 protein: CASSPNGGMNTEAFF

clone size: .
V gene: TRBV6-6
CDR3 length: 15
D gene: .
J gene: TRBJ1-2
CDR3 protein: CASSYSSAPNYGYTF

clone size: .
V gene: TRBV2
CDR3 length: 14
D gene: TRBD1
J gene: TRBJ2-2
CDR3 protein: CASMGDRFTGELFF

clone size: few
V gene: TRBV30
CDR3 length: 13
D gene: .
J gene: TRBJ2-7
CDR3 protein: CAWSVNNNYEQYF

clone size: .
V gene: TRBV10-1
CDR3 length: 14
D gene: TRBD1
J gene: TRBJ1-3
CDR3 protein: CASSDNRGGNTIYF

clone size: .
V gene: TRBV7-2
CDR3 length: 14
D gene: .
J gene: TRBJ1-2
CDR3 protein: CASSLGEGLGGYTF

clone size: .
V gene: TRBV9
CDR3 length: 14
D gene: TRBD1
J gene: TRBJ1-1
CDR3 protein: CASSVGDRTPEAFF

clone size: .
V gene: TRBV18
CDR3 length: 12
D gene: .
J gene: TRBJ1-4
CDR3 protein: CASSPSREKLFF

clone size: .
V gene: TRBV6-1
CDR3 length: 14
D gene: TRBD2
J gene: TRBJ2-7
CDR3 protein: CASITGGTNYEQYF

clone size: .
V gene: TRBV4-1
CDR3 length: 13
D gene: .
J gene: TRBJ1-1
CDR3 protein: CASSQAMNTEAFF

clone size: .
V gene: TRBV7-2
CDR3 length: 14
D gene: .
J gene: TRBJ2-7
CDR3 protein: CASSLSGSNYEQYF

clone size: few
V gene: TRBV19
CDR3 length: 18
D gene: TRBD2
J gene: TRBJ2-1
CDR3 protein: CASSTFSPTSERRNEQFF

clone size: .
V gene: TRBV11-3
CDR3 length: 15
D gene: .
J gene: TRBJ1-4
CDR3 protein: CASSRPGQRNEKLFF

clone size: .
V gene: TRBV9
CDR3 length: 18
D gene: .
J gene: TRBJ1-3
CDR3 protein: CASSVEVSVRLSGNTIYF

clone size: .
V gene: TRBV12-5
CDR3 length: 12
D gene: .
J gene: TRBJ2-3
CDR3 protein: CASGSSTDTQYF

clone size: .
V gene: TRBV6-5
CDR3 length: 14
D gene: TRBD1
J gene: TRBJ1-2
CDR3 protein: CASSLLRGRGGYTF

clone size: .
V gene: TRBV9
CDR3 length: 16
D gene: TRBD1
J gene: TRBJ2-4
CDR3 protein: CASSPLIQGAADIQYF

clone size: .
V gene: TRBV27
CDR3 length: 13
D gene: .
J gene: TRBJ1-2
CDR3 protein: CASSFGRGYGYTF

clone size: .
V gene: TRBV5-1
CDR3 length: 15
D gene: .
J gene: TRBJ1-2
CDR3 protein: CASSSQALSPLGYTF

clone size: .
V gene: TRBV7-9
CDR3 length: 13
D gene: .
J gene: TRBJ1-6
CDR3 protein: CASSFEANSPLHF

clone size: .
V gene: TRBV2
CDR3 length: 15
D gene: TRBD2
J gene: TRBJ2-1
CDR3 protein: CASEATSGGLYEQFF

clone size: few
V gene: TRBV6-5
CDR3 length: 15
D gene: .
J gene: TRBJ1-1
CDR3 protein: CASSYSTGMNTEAFF

clone size: .
V gene: TRBV6-1
CDR3 length: 14
D gene: .
J gene: TRBJ1-2
CDR3 protein: CASRRQTGSYGYTF

clone size: once
V gene: TRBV5-1
CDR3 length: 16
D gene: TRBD2
J gene: TRBJ2-1
CDR3 protein: CASSLAVGGRYVEQFF